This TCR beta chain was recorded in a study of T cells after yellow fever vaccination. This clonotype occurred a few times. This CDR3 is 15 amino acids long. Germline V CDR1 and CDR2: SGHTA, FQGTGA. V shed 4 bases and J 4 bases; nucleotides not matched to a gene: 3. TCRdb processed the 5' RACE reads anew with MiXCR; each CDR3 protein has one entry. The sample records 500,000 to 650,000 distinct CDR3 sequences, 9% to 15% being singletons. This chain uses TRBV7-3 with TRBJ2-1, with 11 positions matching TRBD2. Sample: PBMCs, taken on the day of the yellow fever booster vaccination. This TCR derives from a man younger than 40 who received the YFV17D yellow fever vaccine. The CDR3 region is CASSYTSGSYNEQFF. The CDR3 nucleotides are TGTGCCAGCAGCTACACTAGCGGGAGTTACAATGAGCAGTTCTTC.